What follows is one T cell receptor (beta chain) and its context. Its antigen remains unidentified. This entry belongs to a study of blood T cells in healthy people across ages. Researchers isolated at least 6.5 million PBMCs per sample. This CDR3 is built from 18 residues. Germline values: CDR1 GTSNPN, CDR2 SVGIG (reference sequence). Unmatched junction bases numbered 14, after V lost 2 bases and J lost 7 bases. The use of a sample-barcoded 5' primer and a J-beta primer mix characterized a second PCR of about 7 to 12 cycles. TCRdb itself ran the 5' RACE reads through MiXCR, one entry per CDR3 protein. The profile shows about a million distinct CDR3 sequences, around 54% of them singletons. Regarding the study as a whole: Unsorted PBMC input precluded a conclusive naive versus antigen-experienced comparison. Both higher diversity and more naive CD4+ cells marked long-lived donors when set against aged donors. Significant beta diversity loss was already apparent by age roughly 40, declining roughly linearly.

This TCR was recovered from a woman in her sixties or seventies in good health. Sequences were obtained from blood. The chain combines TRBV30 with TRBJ2-4; TRBD2 aligns across 13 bases. CDR3 sequence: CAWSSTRTSGRGSNIQYF. As DNA, the CDR3 is TGTGCCTGGAGTTCGACCCGGACTAGCGGGAGAGGTAGTAACATTCAGTACTTC.